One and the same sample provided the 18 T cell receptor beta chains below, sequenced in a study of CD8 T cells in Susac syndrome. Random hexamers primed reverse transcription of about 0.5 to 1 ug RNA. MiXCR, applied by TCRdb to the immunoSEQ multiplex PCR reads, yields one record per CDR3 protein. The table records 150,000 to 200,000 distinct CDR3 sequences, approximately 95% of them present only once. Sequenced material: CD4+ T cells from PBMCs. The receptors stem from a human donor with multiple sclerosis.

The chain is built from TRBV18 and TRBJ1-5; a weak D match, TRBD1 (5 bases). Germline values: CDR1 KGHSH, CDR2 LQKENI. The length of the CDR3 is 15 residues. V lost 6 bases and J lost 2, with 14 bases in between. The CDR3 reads CASSLQGIRNQPQHF. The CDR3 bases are TGTGCCAGCTCTCTCCAGGGAATCCGCAATCAGCCCCAGCATTTT.

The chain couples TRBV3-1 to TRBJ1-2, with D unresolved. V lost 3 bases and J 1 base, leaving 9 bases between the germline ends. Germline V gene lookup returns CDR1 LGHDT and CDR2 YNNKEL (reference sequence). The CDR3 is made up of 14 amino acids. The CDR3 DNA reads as TGTGCCAGCAGCCATAGTGACTTTAACTATGGCTACACCTTC. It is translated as CASSHSDFNYGYTF.

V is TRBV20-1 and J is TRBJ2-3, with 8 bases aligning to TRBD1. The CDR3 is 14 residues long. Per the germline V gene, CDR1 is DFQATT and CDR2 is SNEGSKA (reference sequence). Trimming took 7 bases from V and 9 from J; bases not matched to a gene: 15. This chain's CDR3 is CSGRTGRTPGTQYF. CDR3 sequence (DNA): TGCAGTGGAAGGACAGGGAGGACCCCGGGGACGCAGTATTTT.

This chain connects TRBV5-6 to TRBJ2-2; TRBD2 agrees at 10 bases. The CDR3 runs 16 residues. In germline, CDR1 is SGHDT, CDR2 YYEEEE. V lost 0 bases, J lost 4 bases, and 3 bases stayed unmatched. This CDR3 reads CASSLVRTSGTGELFF. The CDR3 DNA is TGTGCCAGCAGCTTGGTTCGGACTAGCGGCACCGGGGAGCTGTTTTTT.

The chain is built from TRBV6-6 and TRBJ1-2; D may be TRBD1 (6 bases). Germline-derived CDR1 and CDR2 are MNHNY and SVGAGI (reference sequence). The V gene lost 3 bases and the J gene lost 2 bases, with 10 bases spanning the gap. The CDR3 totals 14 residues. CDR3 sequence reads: CASSYSGGNYGYTF. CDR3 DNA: TGTGCCAGCAGTTATAGCGGGGGCAACTATGGCTACACCTTC.

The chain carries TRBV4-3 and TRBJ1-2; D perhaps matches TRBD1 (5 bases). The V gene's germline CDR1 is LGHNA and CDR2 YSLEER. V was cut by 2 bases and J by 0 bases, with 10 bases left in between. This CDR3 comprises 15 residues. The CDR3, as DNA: TGCGCCAGCAGCCAACAGCAGGGAGCTAACTATGGCTACACCTTC. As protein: CASSQQQGANYGYTF.

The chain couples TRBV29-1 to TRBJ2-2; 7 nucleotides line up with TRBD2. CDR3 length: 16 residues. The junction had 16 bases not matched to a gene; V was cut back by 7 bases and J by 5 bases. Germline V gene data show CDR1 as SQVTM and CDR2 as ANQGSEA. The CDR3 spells CSAGSAGSGRTGELFF. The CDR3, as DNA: TGCAGCGCAGGGTCAGCGGGATCCGGGAGGACCGGGGAGCTGTTTTTT.

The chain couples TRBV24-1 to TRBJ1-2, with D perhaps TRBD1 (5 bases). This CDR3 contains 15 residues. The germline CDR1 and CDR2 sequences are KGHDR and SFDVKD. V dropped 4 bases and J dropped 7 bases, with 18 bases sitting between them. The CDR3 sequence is CATSDPRRQPLGYTF. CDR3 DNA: TGTGCCACCAGTGACCCCCGGAGACAGCCTCTTGGCTACACCTTC.

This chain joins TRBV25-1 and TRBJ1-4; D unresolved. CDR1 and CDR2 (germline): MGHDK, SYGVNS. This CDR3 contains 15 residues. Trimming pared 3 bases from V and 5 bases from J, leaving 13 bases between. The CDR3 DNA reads TGTGCCAGCAGTGACGAAACGACCTCCAATGAAAAACTGTTTTTT. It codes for CASSDETTSNEKLFF.

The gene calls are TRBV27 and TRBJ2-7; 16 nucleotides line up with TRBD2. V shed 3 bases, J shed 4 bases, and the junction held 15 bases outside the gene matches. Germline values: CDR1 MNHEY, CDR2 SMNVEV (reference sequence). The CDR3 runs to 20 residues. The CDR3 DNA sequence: TGTGCCAGCAGTTTCCTGGGACTAGCGGGAGGGCCTGGGAAGGGGTACGAGCAGTACTTC. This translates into CASSFLGLAGGPGKGYEQYF.

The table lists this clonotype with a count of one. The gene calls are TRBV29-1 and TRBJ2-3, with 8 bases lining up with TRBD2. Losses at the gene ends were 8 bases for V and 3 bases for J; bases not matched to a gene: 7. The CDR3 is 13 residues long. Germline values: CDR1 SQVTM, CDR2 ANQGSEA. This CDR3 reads CSTELAGTDTQYF. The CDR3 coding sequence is TGCAGCACCGAGTTAGCGGGGACAGATACGCAGTATTTT.

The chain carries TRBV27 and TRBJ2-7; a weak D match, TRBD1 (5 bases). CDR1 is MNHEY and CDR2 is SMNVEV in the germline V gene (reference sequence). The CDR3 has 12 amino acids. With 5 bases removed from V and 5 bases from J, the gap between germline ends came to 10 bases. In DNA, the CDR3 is TGTGCCAGCAGTCAGGGTTATAACGAGCAGTACTTC. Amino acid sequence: CASSQGYNEQYF.

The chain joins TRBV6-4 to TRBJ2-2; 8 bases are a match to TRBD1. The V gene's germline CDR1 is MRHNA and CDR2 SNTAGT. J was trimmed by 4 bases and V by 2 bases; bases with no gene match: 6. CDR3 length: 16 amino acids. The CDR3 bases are TGTGCCAGCAGTGACCGGACAGGGTCGTTCACCGGGGAGCTGTTTTTT. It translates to CASSDRTGSFTGELFF.

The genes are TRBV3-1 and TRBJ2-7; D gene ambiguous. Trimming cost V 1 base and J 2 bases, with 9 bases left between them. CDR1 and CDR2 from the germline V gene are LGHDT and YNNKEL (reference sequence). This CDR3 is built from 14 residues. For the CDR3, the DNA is TGTGCCAGCAGCCAAGGGGTAGAAGCCTACGAGCAGTACTTC. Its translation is CASSQGVEAYEQYF.

As DNA, the CDR3 is TGCGCCAGCAGGACACAGCGACAAGAGACCCAGTACTTC. It yields the protein CASRTQRQETQYF. The rearrangement uses TRBV5-1 and TRBJ2-5; the D is unclear. Per germline, CDR1 SGHRS and CDR2 YFSETQ. This CDR3 has 13 amino acids. V lost 5 bases to trimming and J lost 2 bases, with 10 bases between them.

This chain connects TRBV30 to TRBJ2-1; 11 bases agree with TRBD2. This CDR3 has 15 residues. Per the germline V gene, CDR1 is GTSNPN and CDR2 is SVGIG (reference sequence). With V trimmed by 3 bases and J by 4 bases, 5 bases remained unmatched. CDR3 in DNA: TGTGCCTGGAGGTCGGGACTAGCGGATTACAATGAGCAGTTCTTC. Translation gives CAWRSGLADYNEQFF.

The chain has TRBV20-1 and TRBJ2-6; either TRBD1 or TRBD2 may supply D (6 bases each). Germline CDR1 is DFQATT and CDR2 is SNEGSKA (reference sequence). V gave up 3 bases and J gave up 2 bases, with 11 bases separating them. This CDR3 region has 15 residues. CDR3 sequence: CSARGGVPGANVLTF. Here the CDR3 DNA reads TGCAGTGCTAGGGGGGGCGTCCCTGGGGCCAACGTCCTGACTTTC.

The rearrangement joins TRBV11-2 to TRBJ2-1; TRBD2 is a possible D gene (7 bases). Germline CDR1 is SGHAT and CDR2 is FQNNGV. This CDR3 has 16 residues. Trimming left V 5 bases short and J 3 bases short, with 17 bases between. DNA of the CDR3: TGTGCCAGCAGCCCCTTGCGGGGGCCCCACTACAATGAGCAGTTCTTC. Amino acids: CASSPLRGPHYNEQFF.